A single sample gave rise to the 3 T cell receptor beta chains below, sequenced in a study of blood T cell repertoires in COVID-19. The data were produced by immunoSEQ multiplex PCR, yet TCRdb's version contains in-frame clones alone and is incomplete. Among around 26,000 clones, 92% were seen once, and the ten largest hold approximately 3%. The sequenced material came from peripheral blood. Every receptor here comes from a human donor in a cohort sampled during active COVID-19.

This clone was seen a handful of times. The gene calls are TRBV18 and TRBJ1-3, with D hard to call. Germline assignment: CDR1 KGHSH and CDR2 LQKENI. Trimming took off 2 bases at V and 0 bases at J, with 8 bases between the two ends. The CDR3 runs to 15 residues. The CDR3 DNA follows: TGTGCCAGCTCACCAATTGATAGCTCTGGAAACACCATATATTTT. Protein: CASSPIDSSGNTIYF.

This chain connects TRBV7-9 to TRBJ2-1, with 7 bases aligning to TRBD2. V was clipped by 4 bases and J by 3 bases; unmatched bases: 6. Per the germline V gene, CDR1 is SEHNR and CDR2 is FQNEAQ (reference sequence). The CDR3 is made up of 15 amino acids. For the CDR3, the DNA is TGTGCCAGCAGCTCTAGAGGACTAGGCTACAATGAGCAGTTCTTC. Translating it yields CASSSRGLGYNEQFF.

The chain has TRBV2 and TRBJ1-4; TRBD1 matches 9 bases. This CDR3 region has 14 residues. The V gene end was trimmed by 8 bases and the J gene end by 8 bases; junction bases not matched to a gene: 9. CDR1 SNHLY and CDR2 FYNNEI come from the germline V gene. CDR3 sequence (DNA): TGTGCCAGCGAGAGGGACAGGGCGGGAGAAAAACTGTTTTTT. Residues: CASERDRAGEKLFF.